This T cell receptor (beta chain) was observed in a study of Ad26.COV2.S vaccination and SARS-CoV-2 variants. Overall study results and limits: Spike-specific TCR breadth was greater in vaccine than placebo recipients.

Libraries were prepared by immunoSEQ multiplex PCR; TCRdb keeps only in-frame clonotypes and omits some of them. The sample holds hundreds of thousands of clones, 86% seen once. V shed 0 bases and J shed 7 bases, with 10 bases lying between them. Germline V gene lookup returns CDR1 KGHSH and CDR2 LQKENI. The CDR3 has 14 residues. Specified treatment: some 20 received Ad26.COV2.S at low or high dose, single or two shots; roughly five received placebo; per-sample allocation not given. Sampling was performed 63 days after the first vaccine or placebo injection. In the case of this clone: The antigen remains undetermined.

Sample: peripheral blood, taken in a trial of Ad26.COV2.S vaccine versus placebo. This receptor was taken from a person aged 18 to 65 who received the Ad26.COV2.S COVID-19 vaccine or a placebo. This chain links TRBV18 with TRBJ2-1; D may be TRBD2 (5 bases). The CDR3 coding sequence is TGTGCCAGCTCACCACCTGGGTCGGGGAATGAGCAGTTCTTC. Translation gives CASSPPGSGNEQFF.